These T cell receptor beta chains were read from a single sample in a study of human thymus T cells. The method was immunoSEQ multiplex PCR; TCRdb's version includes in-frame clones alone and lacks a portion of them. The sample contains under 95,000 clones, 85% to 95% of which appear only once. The specimen sequenced was thymus tissue. The source is a girl less than two years old with a congenital heart defect but otherwise immunologically healthy. CDR3s include the opening cysteine and the closing phenylalanine or tryptophan. The order of the fields is clone size, J gene, V gene, CDR3 length, D gene, CDR3 DNA, CDR3 protein. A D gene is named only where the DNA matches it firmly. For some rows the clone size is stated as once, few or many, or as a class when expanded; others skip it.

clone size: NA
J gene: TRBJ2-4
V gene: TRBV30
CDR3 length: 15
D gene: NA
CDR3 DNA: TGTGCCTGGAGTCGGACCCTGGGGTACGGAAACATTCAGTACTTC
CDR3 protein: CAWSRTLGYGNIQYF

clone size: NA
J gene: TRBJ2-1
V gene: TRBV2
CDR3 length: 14
D gene: NA
CDR3 DNA: TGTGCCAGCAGACCCCCACAGGGATGGAATGAGCAGTTCTTC
CDR3 protein: CASRPPQGWNEQFF

clone size: NA
J gene: TRBJ2-5
V gene: TRBV11-2
CDR3 length: 13
D gene: NA
CDR3 DNA: TGTGCCAGCAGCTGGAAAGGGAAAGAGACCCAGTACTTC
CDR3 protein: CASSWKGKETQYF

clone size: NA
J gene: TRBJ2-1
V gene: TRBV25-1
CDR3 length: 17
D gene: NA
CDR3 DNA: TGTGCCAGCAGTGAATCCCCGACAGTGCCTCGCTACAATGAGCAGTTCTTC
CDR3 protein: CASSESPTVPRYNEQFF

clone size: NA
J gene: TRBJ2-1
V gene: TRBV30
CDR3 length: 21
D gene: NA
CDR3 DNA: TGTGCCTGGAGTGTACGTGGGGGGCCTACCCAACATCTAAGCTCCTACAATGAGCAGTTCTTC
CDR3 protein: CAWSVRGGPTQHLSSYNEQFF

clone size: NA
J gene: TRBJ2-1
V gene: TRBV7-6
CDR3 length: 15
D gene: TRBD2
CDR3 DNA: TGTGCCAGCAGCTTTTCTAGCGGGAGCCACAATGAGCAGTTCTTC
CDR3 protein: CASSFSSGSHNEQFF

clone size: NA
J gene: TRBJ2-7
V gene: TRBV6-5
CDR3 length: 16
D gene: TRBD2
CDR3 DNA: TGTGCCAGCAGTTACGGGGCTAGCGGGGGCTCCTACGAGCAGTACTTC
CDR3 protein: CASSYGASGGSYEQYF

clone size: NA
J gene: TRBJ1-4
V gene: TRBV9
CDR3 length: 14
D gene: NA
CDR3 DNA: TGTGCCAGCAGCGTAACAGGGCGGGGGGAAAAACTGTTTTTT
CDR3 protein: CASSVTGRGEKLFF

clone size: NA
J gene: TRBJ2-7
V gene: TRBV29-1
CDR3 length: 13
D gene: TRBD2
CDR3 DNA: TGCAGCGTTCCTAGCGGGGAAACCTACGAGCAGTACTTC
CDR3 protein: CSVPSGETYEQYF

clone size: NA
J gene: TRBJ1-5
V gene: TRBV19
CDR3 length: 13
D gene: NA
CDR3 DNA: TGTGCCAGTCGACCAGGGATCAATCAGCCCCAGCATTTT
CDR3 protein: CASRPGINQPQHF

clone size: NA
J gene: TRBJ2-1
V gene: TRBV7-2
CDR3 length: 15
D gene: TRBD2
CDR3 DNA: TGTGCCAGCAGCTTGGTACTAGCGGGGGACAATGAGCAGTTCTTC
CDR3 protein: CASSLVLAGDNEQFF

clone size: NA
J gene: TRBJ2-7
V gene: TRBV23-1
CDR3 length: 16
D gene: TRBD2
CDR3 DNA: TGCGCCAGCGGTCGGAGGCTAGCGGGAGAATCCCACGAGCAGTACTTC
CDR3 protein: CASGRRLAGESHEQYF

clone size: once
J gene: TRBJ2-7
V gene: TRBV6-1
CDR3 length: 14
D gene: NA
CDR3 DNA: TGTGCCAGCAGTGAAGTGAGGACTCCCTACGAGCAGTACTTC
CDR3 protein: CASSEVRTPYEQYF

clone size: NA
J gene: TRBJ2-1
V gene: TRBV6-4
CDR3 length: 15
D gene: TRBD2
CDR3 DNA: TGTGCCAGCAGTAGGCCTAGCGGACCCTGCGATGAGCAGTTCTTC
CDR3 protein: CASSRPSGPCDEQFF

clone size: NA
J gene: TRBJ1-2
V gene: TRBV28
CDR3 length: 12
D gene: NA
CDR3 DNA: TGTGCCAGCAGTGCCCAGGGCTATGGCTACACCTTC
CDR3 protein: CASSAQGYGYTF

clone size: NA
J gene: TRBJ1-2
V gene: TRBV7-9
CDR3 length: 14
D gene: NA
CDR3 DNA: TGTGCCAGCAGCGCCGGAATATCTTCGGATGGCTACACCTTC
CDR3 protein: CASSAGISSDGYTF

clone size: once
J gene: TRBJ1-1
V gene: TRBV29-1
CDR3 length: 12
D gene: TRBD1
CDR3 DNA: TGCAGCGCCCAGGACAGGGGGCCTGAAGCTTTCTTT
CDR3 protein: CSAQDRGPEAFF

clone size: NA
J gene: TRBJ1-5
V gene: TRBV6-5
CDR3 length: 13
D gene: TRBD1
CDR3 DNA: TGTGCCAGCAGAGGACAGGGCAATCAGCCCCAGCATTTT
CDR3 protein: CASRGQGNQPQHF

clone size: NA
J gene: TRBJ1-1
V gene: TRBV14
CDR3 length: 16
D gene: TRBD1
CDR3 DNA: TGTGCCAGCAGCCAAGTGGGACAGGGAGGTAACTGCGAAGCTTTCTTT
CDR3 protein: CASSQVGQGGNCEAFF

clone size: NA
J gene: TRBJ2-5
V gene: TRBV27
CDR3 length: 12
D gene: NA
CDR3 DNA: TGTGCCAGCAGCTATTCGGGAGAGACCCAGTACTTC
CDR3 protein: CASSYSGETQYF

clone size: NA
J gene: TRBJ2-7
V gene: TRBV4-1
CDR3 length: 17
D gene: NA
CDR3 DNA: TGCGCCAGCAGCCTCACTGACCGGACAGAGAGCTCCTACGAGCAGTACTTC
CDR3 protein: CASSLTDRTESSYEQYF

clone size: NA
J gene: TRBJ2-5
V gene: TRBV11-2
CDR3 length: 16
D gene: TRBD2
CDR3 DNA: TGTGCCAGCAGCTCGGGACTAGCGGGGGCTAAAGAGACCCAGTACTTC
CDR3 protein: CASSSGLAGAKETQYF

clone size: NA
J gene: TRBJ2-3
V gene: TRBV7-6
CDR3 length: 14
D gene: NA
CDR3 DNA: TGTGCCAGCAGCTTAGCGCCTAGCACAGATACGCAGTATTTT
CDR3 protein: CASSLAPSTDTQYF

clone size: NA
J gene: TRBJ2-7
V gene: TRBV5-1
CDR3 length: 11
D gene: NA
CDR3 DNA: TGCGCCAGCAGCTCCGCCTACGAGCAGTACTTC
CDR3 protein: CASSSAYEQYF